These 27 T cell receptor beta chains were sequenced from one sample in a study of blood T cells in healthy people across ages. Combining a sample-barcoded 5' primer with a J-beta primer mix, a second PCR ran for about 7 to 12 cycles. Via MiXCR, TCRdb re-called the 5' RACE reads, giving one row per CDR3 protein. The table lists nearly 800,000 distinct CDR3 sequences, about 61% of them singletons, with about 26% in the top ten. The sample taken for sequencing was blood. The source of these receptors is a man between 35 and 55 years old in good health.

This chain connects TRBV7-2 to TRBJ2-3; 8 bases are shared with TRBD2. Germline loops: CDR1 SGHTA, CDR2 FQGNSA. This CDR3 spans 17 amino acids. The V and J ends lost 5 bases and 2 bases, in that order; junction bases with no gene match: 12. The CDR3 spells CASSTTSGLGATDTQYF. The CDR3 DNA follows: TGTGCCAGCAGCACTACTAGCGGACTCGGGGCCACAGATACGCAGTATTTT.

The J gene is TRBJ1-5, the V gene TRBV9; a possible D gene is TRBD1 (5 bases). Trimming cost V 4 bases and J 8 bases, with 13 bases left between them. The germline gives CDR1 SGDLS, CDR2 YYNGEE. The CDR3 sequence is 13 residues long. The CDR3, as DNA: TGTGCCAGCAGCCTTTCCCTAGGGGAGCCCCAGCATTTT. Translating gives CASSLSLGEPQHF.

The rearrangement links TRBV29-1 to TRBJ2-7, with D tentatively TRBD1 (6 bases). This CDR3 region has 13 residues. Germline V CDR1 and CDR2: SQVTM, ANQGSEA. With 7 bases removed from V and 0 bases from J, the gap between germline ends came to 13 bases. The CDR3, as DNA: TGCAGCGCCACCCAGGACAGCTCCTACGAGCAGTACTTC. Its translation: CSATQDSSYEQYF.

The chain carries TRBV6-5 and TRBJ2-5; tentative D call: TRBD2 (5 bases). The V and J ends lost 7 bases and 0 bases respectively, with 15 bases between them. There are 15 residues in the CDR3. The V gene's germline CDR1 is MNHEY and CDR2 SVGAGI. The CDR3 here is CASISHGGNQETQYF. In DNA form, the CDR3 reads TGTGCCAGCATCTCACACGGAGGAAACCAAGAGACCCAGTACTTC.

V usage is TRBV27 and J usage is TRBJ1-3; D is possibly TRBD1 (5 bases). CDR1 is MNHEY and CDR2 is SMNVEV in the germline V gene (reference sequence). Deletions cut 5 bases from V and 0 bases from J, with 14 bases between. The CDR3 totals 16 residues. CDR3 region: CASSLLGPHSGNTIYF. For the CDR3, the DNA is TGTGCCAGCAGTCTCTTGGGACCCCACTCTGGAAACACCATATATTTT.

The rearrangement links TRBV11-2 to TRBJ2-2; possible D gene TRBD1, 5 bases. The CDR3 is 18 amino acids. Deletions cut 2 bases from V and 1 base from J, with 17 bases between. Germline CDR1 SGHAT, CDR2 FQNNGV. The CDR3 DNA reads TGTGCCAGCAGCTTAAGTGTTCGGCAGGGCGGGAACACCGGGGAGCTGTTTTTT. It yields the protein CASSLSVRQGGNTGELFF.

The CDR3 bases are TGTGCCAGCAGTTACCGGGCAGGCCAGTATGGCTACACCTTC. Residues: CASSYRAGQYGYTF. This chain links TRBV6-2 or TRBV6-3 with TRBJ1-2, with no clear D. V gave up 2 bases and J gave up 5 bases, with 12 bases separating them. The CDR3 loop spans 14 amino acids. Germline V gene sequence: CDR1 MNHEY, CDR2 SVGEGT.

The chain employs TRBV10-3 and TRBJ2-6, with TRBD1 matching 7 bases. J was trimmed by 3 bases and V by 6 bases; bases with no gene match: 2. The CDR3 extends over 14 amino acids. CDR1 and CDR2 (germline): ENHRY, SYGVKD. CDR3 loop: CAISDRDGANVLTF. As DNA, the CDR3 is TGTGCCATCAGCGACAGGGATGGGGCCAACGTCCTGACTTTC.

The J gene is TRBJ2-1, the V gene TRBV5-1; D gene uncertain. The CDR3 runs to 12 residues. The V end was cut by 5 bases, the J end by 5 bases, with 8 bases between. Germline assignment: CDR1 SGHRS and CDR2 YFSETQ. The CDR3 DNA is TGCGCCAGCAGATACCTGAACAATGAGCAGTTCTTC. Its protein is CASRYLNNEQFF. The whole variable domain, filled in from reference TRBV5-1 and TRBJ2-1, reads KAGVTQTPRYLIKTRGQQVTLSCSPISGHRSVSWYQQTPGQGLQFLFEYFSETQRNKGNFPGRFSGRQFSNSRSEMNVSTLELGDSALYLCASRYLNNEQFFGPGTRLTVL.

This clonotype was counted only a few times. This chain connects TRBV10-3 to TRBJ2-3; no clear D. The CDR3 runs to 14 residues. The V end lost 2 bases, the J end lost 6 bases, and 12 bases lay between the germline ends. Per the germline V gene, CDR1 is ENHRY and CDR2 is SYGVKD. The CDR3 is CAISEDSASDTQYF. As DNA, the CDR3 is TGTGCCATCAGTGAGGATTCCGCATCGGATACGCAGTATTTT.

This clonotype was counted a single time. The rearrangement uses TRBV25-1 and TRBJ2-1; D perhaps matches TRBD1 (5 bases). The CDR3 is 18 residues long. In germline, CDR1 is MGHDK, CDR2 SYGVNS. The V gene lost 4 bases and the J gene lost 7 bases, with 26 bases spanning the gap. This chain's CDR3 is CASSARNRVQGPPNEQFF. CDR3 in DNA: TGTGCCAGCAGTGCCCGGAATCGGGTCCAGGGCCCCCCGAATGAGCAGTTCTTC.

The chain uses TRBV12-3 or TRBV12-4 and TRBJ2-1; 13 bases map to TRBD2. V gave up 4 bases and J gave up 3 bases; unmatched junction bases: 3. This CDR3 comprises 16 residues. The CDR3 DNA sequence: TGTGCCAGCAGTTGGCGACTAGCGGGGGGCTACAATGAGCAGTTCTTC. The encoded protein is CASSWRLAGGYNEQFF.

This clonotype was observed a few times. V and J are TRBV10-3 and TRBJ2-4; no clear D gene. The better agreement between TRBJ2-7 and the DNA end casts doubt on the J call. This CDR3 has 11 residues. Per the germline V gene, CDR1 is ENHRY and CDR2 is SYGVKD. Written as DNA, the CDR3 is TGTGCCATCGGGCCCCAGAGCGAGCAGTACTTC. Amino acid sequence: CAIGPQSEQYF.

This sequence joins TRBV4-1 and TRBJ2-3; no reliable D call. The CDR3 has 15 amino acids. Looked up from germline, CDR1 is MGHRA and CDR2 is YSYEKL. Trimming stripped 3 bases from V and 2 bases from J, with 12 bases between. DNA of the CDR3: TGCGCCAGCAGCCAGATAGGGCAATACACAGATACGCAGTATTTT. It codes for CASSQIGQYTDTQYF.

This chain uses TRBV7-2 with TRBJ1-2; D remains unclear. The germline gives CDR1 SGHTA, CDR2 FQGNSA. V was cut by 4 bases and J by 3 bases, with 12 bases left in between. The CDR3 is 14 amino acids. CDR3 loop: CASSSHSADYGYTF. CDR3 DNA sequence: TGTGCCAGCAGCTCCCATAGTGCCGACTATGGCTACACCTTC.

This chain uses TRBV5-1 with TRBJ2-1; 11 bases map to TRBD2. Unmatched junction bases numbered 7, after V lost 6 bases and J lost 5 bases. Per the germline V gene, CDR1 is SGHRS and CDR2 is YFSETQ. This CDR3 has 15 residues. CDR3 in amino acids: CASNEGLADNNEQFF. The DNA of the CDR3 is TGCGCCAGCAATGAGGGACTAGCGGACAACAATGAGCAGTTCTTC.

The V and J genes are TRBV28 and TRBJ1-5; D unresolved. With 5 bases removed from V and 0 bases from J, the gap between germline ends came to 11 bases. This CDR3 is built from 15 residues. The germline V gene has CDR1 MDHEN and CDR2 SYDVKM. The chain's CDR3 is CASSEGRNSNQPQHF. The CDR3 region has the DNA TGTGCCAGCAGTGAGGGTAGGAATAGCAATCAGCCCCAGCATTTT.

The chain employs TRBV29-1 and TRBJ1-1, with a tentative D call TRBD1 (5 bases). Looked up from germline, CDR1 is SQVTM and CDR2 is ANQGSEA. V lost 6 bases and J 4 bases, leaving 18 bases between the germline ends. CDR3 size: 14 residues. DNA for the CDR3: TGCAGCGTCCCCGGATGGGCAGGGAGCACTGAAGCTTTCTTT. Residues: CSVPGWAGSTEAFF.

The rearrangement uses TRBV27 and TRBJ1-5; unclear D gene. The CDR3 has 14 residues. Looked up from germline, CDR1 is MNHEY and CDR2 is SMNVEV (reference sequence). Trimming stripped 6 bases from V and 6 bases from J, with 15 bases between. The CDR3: CASRKAPFSQPQHF. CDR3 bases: TGTGCCAGCAGAAAGGCCCCTTTTAGTCAGCCCCAGCATTTT.

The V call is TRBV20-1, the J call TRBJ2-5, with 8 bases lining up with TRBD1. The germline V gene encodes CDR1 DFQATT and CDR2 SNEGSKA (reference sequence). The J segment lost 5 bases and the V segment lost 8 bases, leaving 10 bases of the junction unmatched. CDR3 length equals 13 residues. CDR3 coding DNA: TGCAGTCCGAAGGGACAGGCCAGGGAGACCCAGTACTTC. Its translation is CSPKGQARETQYF.

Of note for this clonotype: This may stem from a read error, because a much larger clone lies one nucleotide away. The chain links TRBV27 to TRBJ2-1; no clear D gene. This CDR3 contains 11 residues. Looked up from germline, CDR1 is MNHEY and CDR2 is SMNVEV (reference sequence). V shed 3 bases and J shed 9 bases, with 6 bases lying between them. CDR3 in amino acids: CASSFSTEQFF. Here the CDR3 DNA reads TGTGCCAGCAGTTTCAGCACTGAGCAGTTCTTC.

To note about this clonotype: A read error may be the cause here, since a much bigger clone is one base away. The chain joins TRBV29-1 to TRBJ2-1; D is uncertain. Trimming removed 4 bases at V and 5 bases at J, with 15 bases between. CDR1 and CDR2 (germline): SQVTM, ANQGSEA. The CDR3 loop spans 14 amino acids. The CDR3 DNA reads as TGCAGCGTTGGCAGATCCTTAGGTAACAATGAGCAGTTCTTC. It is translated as CSVGRSLGNNEQFF.

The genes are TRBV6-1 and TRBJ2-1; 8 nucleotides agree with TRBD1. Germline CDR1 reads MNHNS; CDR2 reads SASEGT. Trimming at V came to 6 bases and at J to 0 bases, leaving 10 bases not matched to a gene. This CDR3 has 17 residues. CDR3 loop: CASRGGDRGSSYNEQFF. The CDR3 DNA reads TGTGCCAGCAGAGGGGGCGACAGGGGTAGCTCCTACAATGAGCAGTTCTTC.

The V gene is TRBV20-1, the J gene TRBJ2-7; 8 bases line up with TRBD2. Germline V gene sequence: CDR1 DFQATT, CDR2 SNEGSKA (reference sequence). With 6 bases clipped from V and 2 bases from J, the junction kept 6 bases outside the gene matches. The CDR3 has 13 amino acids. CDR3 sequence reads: CSAPGGEAYEQYF. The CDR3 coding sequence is TGCAGTGCCCCGGGGGGGGAGGCCTACGAGCAGTACTTC.

CDR3 DNA sequence: TGTGCCAGCAGCTTCTCAGGGAGCAACATTCAGTACTTC. Amino acid sequence: CASSFSGSNIQYF. The genes are TRBV11-3 and TRBJ2-7; TRBD1 or TRBD2 may be the D gene (5 bases each). The assigned J gene may be wrong: the sequence end matches TRBJ2-4 better. The CDR3 sequence is 13 residues long. Germline V gives CDR1 SGHNT, CDR2 YENEEA.

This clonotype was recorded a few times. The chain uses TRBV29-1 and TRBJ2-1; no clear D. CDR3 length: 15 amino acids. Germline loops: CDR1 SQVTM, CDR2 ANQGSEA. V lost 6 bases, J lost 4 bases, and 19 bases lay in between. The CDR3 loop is CSVEPVAGYYNEQFF. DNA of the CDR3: TGCAGCGTGGAGCCCGTGGCAGGTTATTACAATGAGCAGTTCTTC.

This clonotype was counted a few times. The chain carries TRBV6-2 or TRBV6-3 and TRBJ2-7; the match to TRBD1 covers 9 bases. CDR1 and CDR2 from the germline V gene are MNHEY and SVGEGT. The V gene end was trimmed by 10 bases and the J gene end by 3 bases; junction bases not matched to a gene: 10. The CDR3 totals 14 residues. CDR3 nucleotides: TGTGCCACCAGACGGGGGACAGGGATCTACGAGCAGTACTTC. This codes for CATRRGTGIYEQYF.